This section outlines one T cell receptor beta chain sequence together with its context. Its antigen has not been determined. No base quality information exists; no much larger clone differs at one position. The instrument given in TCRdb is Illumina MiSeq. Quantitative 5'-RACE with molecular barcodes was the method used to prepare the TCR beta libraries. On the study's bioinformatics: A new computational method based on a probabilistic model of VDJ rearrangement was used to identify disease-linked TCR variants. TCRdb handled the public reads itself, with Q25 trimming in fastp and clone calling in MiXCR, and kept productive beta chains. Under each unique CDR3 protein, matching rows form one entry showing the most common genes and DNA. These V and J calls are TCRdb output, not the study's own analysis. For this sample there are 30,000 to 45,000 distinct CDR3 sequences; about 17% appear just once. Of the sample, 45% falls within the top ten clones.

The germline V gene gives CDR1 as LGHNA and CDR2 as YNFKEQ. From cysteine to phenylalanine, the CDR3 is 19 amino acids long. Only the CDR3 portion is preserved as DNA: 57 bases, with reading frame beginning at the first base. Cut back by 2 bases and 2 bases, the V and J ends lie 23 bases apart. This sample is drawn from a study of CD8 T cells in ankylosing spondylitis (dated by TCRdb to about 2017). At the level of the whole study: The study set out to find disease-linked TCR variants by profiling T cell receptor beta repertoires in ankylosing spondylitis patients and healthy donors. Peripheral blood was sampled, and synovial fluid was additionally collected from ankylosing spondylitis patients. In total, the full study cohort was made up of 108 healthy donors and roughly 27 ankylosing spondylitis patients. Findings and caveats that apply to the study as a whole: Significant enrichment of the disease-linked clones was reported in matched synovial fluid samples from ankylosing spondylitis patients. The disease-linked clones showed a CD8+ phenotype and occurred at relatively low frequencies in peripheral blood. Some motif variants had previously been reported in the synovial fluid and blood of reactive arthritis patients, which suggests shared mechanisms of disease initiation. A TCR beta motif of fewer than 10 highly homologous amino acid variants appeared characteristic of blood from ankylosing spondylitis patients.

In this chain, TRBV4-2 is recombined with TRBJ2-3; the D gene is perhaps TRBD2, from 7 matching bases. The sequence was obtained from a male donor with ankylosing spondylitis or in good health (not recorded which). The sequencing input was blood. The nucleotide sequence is TGTGCCAGCAGCCAACGTTTGTGGACCGCGGGGGCGAACACAGATACGCAGTATTTT. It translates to CASSQRLWTAGANTDTQYF.